This section outlines one TCR beta chain sequence together with its context. Per the germline V gene, CDR1 is GTSNPN and CDR2 is SVGIG (reference sequence). The V gene end was trimmed by 1 base and the J gene end by 8 bases; junction bases not matched to a gene: 5. The CDR3 is made up of 15 amino acids. The entry originates in a study of blood T cell repertoires in COVID-19. Study-wide background: Donors in the United States, Italy and Spain gave samples during acute or convalescent COVID-19.

Produced via immunoSEQ multiplex PCR; TCRdb's table is partial and in-frame only. This table has roughly 52,000 clones, around 87% appearing once. The sequencing sample was made of peripheral blood. This clonotype originated in a man between 45 and 60 years old with acute or convalescent COVID-19. The V call is TRBV30, the J call TRBJ2-2, with TRBD2 matching 12 bases. The CDR3 reads CAWSGLAGVSGELFF. DNA of the CDR3: TGTGCCTGGAGTGGACTAGCGGGAGTATCGGGGGAGCTGTTTTTT.